The T cell receptor (beta chain) under discussion was sequenced for a study of chemoradiotherapy in HPV16-positive cancers. The table came from immunoSEQ multiplex PCR; TCRdb's copy has only in-frame clones and leaves some out. The repertoire consists of 7,900 or so clones, with about 84% occurring once and the leading ten covering roughly 2%. Study-wide findings and caveats: Candidate HPV-specific clones and E7-related TCR motifs grew in tumor during treatment. Better recurrence-free survival went with HPV-responsive T-cell expansion in HPV16-positive patients.

Repertoires were sampled repeatedly during chemoradiotherapy. Concerning this clone itself: No antigen is known for it.

The clonotype comes from a human donor with HPV-associated anogenital cancer. The sample was taken from a patient who underwent chemoradiotherapy.

The CDR3 here is CASSPRTPLPTYEQYF. The CDR3 DNA follows: TGTGCCAGCAGCCCCCGGACACCCCTGCCTACCTACGAGCAGTACTTC. The rearrangement uses TRBV11-2 and TRBJ2-7; D possibly corresponds to TRBD1 (5 bases). V was clipped by 5 bases and J by 2 bases, with 19 bases between them. CDR3 length: 16 residues. Germline V lookup: CDR1 SGHAT, CDR2 FQNNGV.